What follows is one TCR beta chain and its context. This sample was included in a study of control samples from healthy donors and cancer patients. The germline CDR1 and CDR2 sequences are LNHNV and YYDKDF (reference sequence). Trimming pared 6 bases from V and 7 bases from J, leaving 16 bases between. The CDR3 runs to 14 residues. The data were produced by immunoSEQ multiplex PCR, yet TCRdb's version contains in-frame clones alone and is incomplete. The sample includes approximately 220,000 clones, roughly 94% of them seen just once. V usage is TRBV15 and J usage is TRBJ1-5, with no clear D. The TCR originated in a man between 45 and 60 years old in good health. Sample: blood. The CDR3 DNA sequence: TGTGCCACCAGTCCGAGACTGGGTGGACAGCCCCAGCATTTT. It translates to CATSPRLGGQPQHF.